This TCR beta chain is from a study of OX40 agonist ivuxolimab in advanced cancers. Study at large: Every 2 weeks, patients got intravenous ivuxolimab at one of six dose levels (0.01-10 mg/kg). Notes on the study in general: Low normalized T-cell clonal expansion was also seen in some nonresponders.

V was pared by 4 bases and J by 4 bases, with 10 bases between. CDR1 and CDR2 from the germline V gene are SQVTM and ANQGSEA. The CDR3 runs to 12 residues. Generated by immunoSEQ multiplex PCR, the TCRdb table keeps only in-frame clones and is missing some. In the table there are 70,000 or so clones, 85% to 90% of which are singletons. As regards this clone: What it binds is unknown.

The receptor comes from an adult with an advanced solid tumor such as melanoma, head and neck, liver or kidney cancer. The chain employs TRBV29-1 and TRBJ1-2; no definite D call. Specimen: CD4+ or CD8+ T cells sorted from blood, collected in a trial of the OX40 agonist ivuxolimab. The CDR3 region is CSVVRKPYGYTF. The CDR3 bases are TGCAGCGTTGTGAGGAAACCCTATGGCTACACCTTC.